This T cell receptor (beta chain) is drawn from a study of blood T cell repertoires in COVID-19. About the study: From T cells, B-cell-depleted T cells, or PBMCs came the material, which was cDNA or gDNA.

In the original processing: Amplification with reference gene primers provided the estimates of nucleated cell counts. TCRdb's table, derived via immunoSEQ multiplex PCR, lists solely in-frame clones and lacks some. V and J calls and clone size are those listed in that table; D and trimming were worked out from the DNA. The table includes a few hundred thousand clones, 85% detected once. Sequenced material: peripheral blood. This receptor was identified in a woman aged 18-35 years with acute or convalescent COVID-19.

The CDR3, as DNA: TGTGCCAGCAGTACGACAGGCGGTTTCTATGGCTACACCTTC. Translated, it gives CASSTTGGFYGYTF. The genes are TRBV28 and TRBJ1-2; a possible D gene is TRBD1 (6 bases). Germline V CDR1 and CDR2: MDHEN, SYDVKM. The germline V and J ends were trimmed by 5 bases and 4 bases, with 14 bases remaining between them. The CDR3 spans 14 residues.